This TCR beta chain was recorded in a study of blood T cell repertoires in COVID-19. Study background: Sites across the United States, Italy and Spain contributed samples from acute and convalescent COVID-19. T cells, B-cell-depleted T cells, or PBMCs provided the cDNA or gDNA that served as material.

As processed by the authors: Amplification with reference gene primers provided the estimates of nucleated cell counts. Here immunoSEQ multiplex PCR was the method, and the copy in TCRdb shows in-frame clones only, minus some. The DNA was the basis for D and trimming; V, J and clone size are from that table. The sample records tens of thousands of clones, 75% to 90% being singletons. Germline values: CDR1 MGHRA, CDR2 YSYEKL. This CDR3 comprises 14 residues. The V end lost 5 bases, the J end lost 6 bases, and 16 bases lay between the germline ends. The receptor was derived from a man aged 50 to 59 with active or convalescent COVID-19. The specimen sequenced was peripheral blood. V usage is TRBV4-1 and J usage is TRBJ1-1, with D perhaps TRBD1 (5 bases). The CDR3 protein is CASSIGRDDSEAFF. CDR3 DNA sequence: TGCGCCAGCAGCATTGGCAGGGATGATTCTGAAGCTTTCTTT.